This T cell receptor (beta chain) was identified during a study of CD8 T cells in ankylosing spondylitis. Whole-study results and caveats: About 8 highly homologous variants made up a TCR beta motif that seemed to typify ankylosing spondylitis blood.

CDR3 size: 14 residues. The germline V gene encodes CDR1 LGHDT and CDR2 YNNKEL (reference sequence). Trimming removed 4 bases from V and 5 bases from J, with 13 bases in between. This clonotype has a handful of counts. Its target is unknown. MiXCR, applied by TCRdb to the 5' RACE reads, yields one record per CDR3 protein. The table shows approximately 500,000 distinct CDR3 sequences, with roughly an eighth occurring only once. Sequenced sample: blood, either unsorted or a sorted T cell fraction (not recorded which). The sequence was obtained from a male donor with ankylosing spondylitis. The V and J genes are TRBV3-1 and TRBJ2-3; D call uncertain. CDR3: CASSPRISGDTQYF. In DNA form, the CDR3 reads TGTGCCAGCAGCCCTCGCATCTCGGGAGATACGCAGTATTTT.